Listed below are T cell receptor beta chains from one sample, sequenced in a study of cytomegalovirus exposure and HLA in healthy donors. Generated by immunoSEQ multiplex PCR, the TCRdb table keeps only in-frame clones and is missing some. The sample holds approximately 150,000 clones, around three quarters seen once. The sample consisted of PBMCs. These receptors were collected from a man in his forties or fifties in good health and CMV-seronegative. Each CDR3 is given without its conserved first and last residue.

cdr3_aa: ASSLEGRRPQH; v_call: TRBV7-2; j_call: TRBJ1-5
cdr3_aa: ASSQDLAGEDEQY; v_call: TRBV4-1; j_call: TRBJ2-7
cdr3_aa: ASSSSSDRVSY; v_call: TRBV13; j_call: TRBJ2-7
cdr3_aa: ASSVGTASPYEQY; v_call: TRBV7-9; j_call: TRBJ2-7
cdr3_aa: ASSLGGYEQY; v_call: TRBV28; j_call: -
cdr3_aa: ASSSGGASGRFSEQY; v_call: TRBV11-2; j_call: TRBJ2-5
cdr3_aa: ASRDIYEQY; v_call: TRBV5-1; j_call: TRBJ2-7
cdr3_aa: ASRGLAGEQY; v_call: TRBV6-1; j_call: TRBJ2-7
cdr3_aa: ASSLSGGTDTQY; v_call: TRBV28; j_call: TRBJ2-3
cdr3_aa: ASSFGGQGAGEQY; v_call: TRBV27; j_call: -
cdr3_aa: ASRGGTGHFAYEQY; v_call: TRBV28; j_call: TRBJ2-7
cdr3_aa: ASSPGQGADEQF; v_call: TRBV21-1; j_call: TRBJ2-1
cdr3_aa: ASSLWGGNTGELF; v_call: TRBV27; j_call: TRBJ2-2
cdr3_aa: ASSLDPYLARKETQY; v_call: TRBV11-3; j_call: TRBJ2-5
cdr3_aa: AWSVLGQNSYEQY; v_call: TRBV30; j_call: TRBJ2-7
cdr3_aa: ASSAGTGSWNSQY; v_call: TRBV5-1; j_call: TRBJ2-4
cdr3_aa: ASSFSSGGSPLKAQY; v_call: TRBV28; j_call: TRBJ2-5
cdr3_aa: ASSYTGQGYNEQF; v_call: TRBV28; j_call: TRBJ2-1
cdr3_aa: ASSISSTPATNEKLF; v_call: TRBV19; j_call: TRBJ1-4
cdr3_aa: ASSERVAGGKNIQY; v_call: TRBV10-1; j_call: TRBJ2-4
cdr3_aa: ASSPTGTEGPDTQY; v_call: TRBV27; j_call: TRBJ2-3
cdr3_aa: SILGLGETQY; v_call: TRBV29-1; j_call: TRBJ2-5
cdr3_aa: ASGGTGTGELF; v_call: TRBV6-5; j_call: TRBJ2-2
cdr3_aa: ASSPSSPASGGSIKETQY; v_call: TRBV4-2; j_call: TRBJ2-5
cdr3_aa: ASSKTGETGELF; v_call: TRBV6-5; j_call: TRBJ2-2
cdr3_aa: ASSEFSTPNEKLF; v_call: TRBV6-1; j_call: TRBJ1-4
cdr3_aa: ASSYGPNEQF; v_call: TRBV6-1; j_call: TRBJ2-1
cdr3_aa: ASSFRNLNNGQF; v_call: TRBV7-2; j_call: TRBJ2-1
cdr3_aa: AAQGGYNSPLH; v_call: TRBV6-1; j_call: TRBJ1-6
cdr3_aa: ASSLSRGAGTDTQY; v_call: TRBV27; j_call: TRBJ2-3
cdr3_aa: AWTGSGNTIY; v_call: TRBV30; j_call: TRBJ1-3
cdr3_aa: ASSFSAGGSPLH; v_call: TRBV27; j_call: TRBJ1-6
cdr3_aa: ASQTSGGAYEQF; v_call: TRBV2; j_call: TRBJ2-1
cdr3_aa: ASNSGQGTGTQY; v_call: TRBV6-6; j_call: TRBJ2-5
cdr3_aa: ASSLGGPGPRYEQY; v_call: TRBV27; j_call: TRBJ2-7
cdr3_aa: ASSEIAGGTDTQY; v_call: TRBV6-1; j_call: TRBJ2-3
cdr3_aa: ASSGQGYQETQY; v_call: TRBV9; j_call: TRBJ2-5
cdr3_aa: ASSYRGRAHEQY; v_call: TRBV6-5; j_call: -
cdr3_aa: ASSFGQGAGETQY; v_call: TRBV28; j_call: TRBJ2-5
cdr3_aa: ASSGLAGDTQY; v_call: TRBV6-5; j_call: TRBJ2-3